These 10 T cell receptor beta chains came from one sample sequenced in a study of blood T cell repertoires in COVID-19. Some clones are missing from TCRdb's copy, which holds only in-frame ones; the method was immunoSEQ multiplex PCR. Of 250,000 to 350,000 clones in the sample, approximately 89% were seen once. The specimen was PBMCs or T cells enriched from blood (not recorded which). These receptors were collected from a woman in her forties or fifties who had been exposed to COVID-19.

V gene TRBV7-2 combines with J gene TRBJ2-7, with 15 bases lining up with TRBD2. Germline values: CDR1 SGHTA, CDR2 FQGNSA. J gave up 6 bases and V 5 bases, and 5 bases lay outside the gene matches. The CDR3 length is 15 residues. DNA of the CDR3: TGTGCCAGCAGCGAGGGACTAGCGGGGGGCACCGAGCAGTACTTC. It codes for CASSEGLAGGTEQYF.

The chain is built from TRBV2 and TRBJ2-3; 8 bases are a match to TRBD1. Trimming removed 4 bases from V and 0 bases from J; junction bases left unmatched: 3. Germline V CDR1 and CDR2: SNHLY, FYNNEI. The CDR3 spans 15 residues. The CDR3 is CASSGGTGSTDTQYF. Written as DNA, the CDR3 is TGTGCCAGCAGTGGGGGGACAGGTAGCACAGATACGCAGTATTTT.

The chain links TRBV6-1 to TRBJ2-7; D might be TRBD2 (5 bases). V lost 2 bases, J lost 2 bases, and 10 bases lay in between. CDR1 and CDR2 from the germline V gene are MNHNS and SASEGT. The CDR3 is made up of 14 amino acids. CDR3 in DNA: TGTGCCAGCAGTGAATGGGAGCGGACCTACGAGCAGTACTTC. It codes for CASSEWERTYEQYF.

The chain uses TRBV15 and TRBJ2-2; perhaps TRBD1 as D (6 bases). There are 16 residues in the CDR3. V was trimmed by 1 base and J by 4 bases, leaving 13 bases between them. Germline V lookup: CDR1 LNHNV, CDR2 YYDKDF (reference sequence). Here the CDR3 reads CATSRAQGRGTGELFF. CDR3 in DNA: TGTGCCACCAGCAGAGCACAGGGTCGCGGCACCGGGGAGCTGTTTTTT.

V usage is TRBV7-8 and J usage is TRBJ2-3; 12 bases are shared with TRBD2. The junction had 10 bases not matched to a gene; V was cut back by 5 bases and J by 4 bases. This CDR3 contains 17 residues. Germline V gene lookup returns CDR1 SGHVS and CDR2 FQNEAQ. The DNA of the CDR3 is TGTGCCAGCAGCGACCCTTGGACTAGCGGGGCCTCAGATACGCAGTATTTT. It specifies CASSDPWTSGASDTQYF.

The chain links TRBV2 to TRBJ1-6; D might be TRBD1 (5 bases). Trimming left V 10 bases short and J 7 bases short, with 14 bases between. The CDR3 consists of 13 residues. CDR1 is SNHLY, CDR2 FYNNEI, per germline. The CDR3 DNA reads as TGTGCCACCCGGGGGGGACCCAATTCACCCCTCCACTTT. As protein: CATRGGPNSPLHF. Full variable domain (remainder filled in from reference TRBV2 and TRBJ1-6): EPEVTQTPSHQVTQMGQEVILRCVPISNHLYFYWYRQILGQKVEFLVSFYNNEISEKSEIFDDQFSVERPDGSNFTLKIRSTKLEDSAMYFCATRGGPNSPLHFGNGTRLTVT.

Here the CDR3 DNA reads TGCGCCAGCAGCGCCTTTACAGGGGACACCGGGGAGCTGTTTTTT. It codes for CASSAFTGDTGELFF. The V gene is TRBV5-1, the J gene TRBJ2-2; TRBD1 aligns across 7 bases. The CDR3 runs 15 residues. Germline trimming cut 4 bases from V and 3 bases from J; bases unmatched to any gene: 6. From germline, CDR1 is SGHRS and CDR2 YFSETQ.

The chain carries TRBV24-1 and TRBJ2-7; 10 bases agree with TRBD2. Germline-derived CDR1 and CDR2 are KGHDR and SFDVKD. The trim removed 3 bases at V and 3 bases at J, leaving 7 bases unmatched. The CDR3 is 16 amino acids. This CDR3 is CATSDERAGGNYEQYF. CDR3 DNA sequence: TGTGCCACCAGTGATGAGCGAGCGGGGGGGAACTACGAGCAGTACTTC.

The CDR3 DNA sequence: TGTGCCAGCAGTGCTGTAAAGCGACTCCACGAGCAGTACTTC. It yields the protein CASSAVKRLHEQYF. The genes are TRBV2 and TRBJ2-7; D gene ambiguous. V lost 4 bases to trimming and J lost 5 bases, with 15 bases between them. CDR3 length: 14 amino acids. Germline V gene data show CDR1 as SNHLY and CDR2 as FYNNEI.

CDR3 DNA sequence: TGTGCCAGCAGGGGGGGACGGAGCTCCCCAACTAATGAAAAACTGTTTTTT. Its protein is CASRGGRSSPTNEKLFF. The chain couples TRBV7-9 to TRBJ1-4, with D possibly matching TRBD1 (5 bases). Trimming took off 6 bases at V and 0 bases at J, with 17 bases between the two ends. The CDR3 has 17 residues. Germline assignment: CDR1 SEHNR and CDR2 FQNEAQ (reference sequence). The full variable domain, with the rest looked up from reference TRBV7-9 and TRBJ1-4, is DTGVSQNPRHKITKRGQNVTFRCDPISEHNRLYWYRQTLGQGPEFLTYFQNEAQLEKSRLLSDRFSAERPKGSFSTLEIQRTEQGDSAMYLCASRGGRSSPTNEKLFFGSGTQLSVL.